Below are 4 T cell receptor beta chains sequenced from a single sample in a study of control samples from healthy donors and cancer patients. TCRdb keeps only in-frame clones here, not all; method: immunoSEQ multiplex PCR. The table shows roughly 76,000 clones, with around 95% occurring only once. The source material was blood. These receptors came from a woman aged 35 to 49 in good health.

This clone was recorded only once. The rearrangement links TRBV7-8 to TRBJ1-6; D is possibly TRBD1 (5 bases). The CDR3 sequence is 15 residues long. Trimming shortened V by 1 base and J by 9 bases, and 13 bases separated the two germline ends. Germline V lookup: CDR1 SGHVS, CDR2 FQNEAQ. The CDR3 is CASSLEDINTSPLHF. The CDR3 DNA reads TGTGCCAGCAGCTTAGAGGACATCAATACTTCACCCCTCCACTTT.

The chain carries TRBV30 and TRBJ2-7, with 12 bases matching TRBD2. The germline CDR1 and CDR2 sequences are GTSNPN and SVGIG (reference sequence). The CDR3 has 16 amino acids. V shed 0 bases, J shed 2 bases, and the junction held 5 bases outside the gene matches. In nucleotides, the CDR3 is TGTGCCTGGAGTGTGCCTAGCGGGAGGGCAGCCTACGAGCAGTACTTC. Translation gives CAWSVPSGRAAYEQYF. The variable domain in full, with the rest retrieved from reference TRBV30 and TRBJ2-7, is SQTIHQWPATLVQPVGSPLSLECTVEGTSNPNLYWYRQAAGRGLQLLFYSVGIGQISSEVPQNLSASRPQDRQFILSSKKLLLSDSGFYLCAWSVPSGRAAYEQYFGPGTRLTVT.

The CDR3 loop is CASSLGTANLNTEAFF. CDR3 bases: TGTGCCAGCAGCTTAGGGACAGCGAATTTGAACACTGAAGCTTTCTTT. V and J are TRBV7-9 and TRBJ1-1, with D perhaps TRBD1 (6 bases). CDR3 length: 16 residues. The germline gives CDR1 SEHNR, CDR2 FQNEAQ (reference sequence). The V end was cut by 1 base, the J end by 0 bases, with 12 bases between.

The rearrangement links TRBV6-5 to TRBJ1-1, with a possible D match to TRBD1 (6 bases). Germline V gene lookup returns CDR1 MNHEY and CDR2 SVGAGI. The V and J ends lost 3 bases and 0 bases respectively, with 11 bases between them. The CDR3 contains 15 residues. In nucleotides, the CDR3 is TGTGCCAGCAGTTATGAGACAGGAATGAACACTGAAGCTTTCTTT. Its translation is CASSYETGMNTEAFF.